The 10 T cell receptor beta chains below come from one sample, sequenced in a study of blood T cell repertoires in COVID-19. Sequencing was performed with immunoSEQ multiplex PCR; in TCRdb, only in-frame clones are kept and a portion is missing. The sample contains some 260,000 clones, about 86% of which appear only once. Source material: PBMCs or T cells enriched from blood (not recorded which). Receptor source: a man younger than 40 with acute COVID-19.

The genes are TRBV4-3 and TRBJ2-1, with D tentatively TRBD1 (6 bases). The germline V gene has CDR1 LGHNA and CDR2 YSLEER. The CDR3 spans 20 residues. Trimming stripped 2 bases from V and 4 bases from J, with 27 bases between. The DNA of the CDR3 is TGCGCCAGCAGCCAAAGGCCGCAGACGCAGGGGATCGTACAATACAATGAGCAGTTCTTC. It yields the protein CASSQRPQTQGIVQYNEQFF.

This clone has more than one count but fewer than ten. The rearrangement joins TRBV19 to TRBJ1-2; TRBD1 matches 8 bases. This CDR3 has 15 residues. Germline V gene sequence: CDR1 LNHDA, CDR2 SQIVND (reference sequence). V was clipped by 4 bases and J by 0 bases; unmatched bases: 4. The CDR3 DNA reads as TGTGCCAGTAGTAAGGAGGACAGGGCTAACTATGGCTACACCTTC. As protein: CASSKEDRANYGYTF.

This rearrangement joins TRBV27 to TRBJ1-6; D remains unclear. Between the trimmed V and J ends, which lost 8 bases and 9 bases, there was a span of 11 bases. This CDR3 spans 12 amino acids. Germline V lookup: CDR1 MNHEY, CDR2 SMNVEV (reference sequence). CDR3 bases: TGTGCCAGCGCGAGGAGGAGTTCACCCCTCCACTTT. Amino acid sequence: CASARRSSPLHF.

The J gene is TRBJ2-1, the V gene TRBV7-9; D is possibly TRBD1 (6 bases). This CDR3 comprises 14 residues. Germline V gene data show CDR1 as SEHNR and CDR2 as FQNEAQ (reference sequence). Trimming left V 3 bases short and J 1 base short, with 7 bases between. CDR3 residues: CASSLTGSYNEQFF. In DNA form, the CDR3 reads TGTGCCAGCAGCTTGACAGGATCCTACAATGAGCAGTTCTTC.

This clone has only one observation. The chain combines TRBV20-1 with TRBJ2-6, with 8 bases lining up with TRBD2. The CDR3 contains 17 residues. From germline, CDR1 is DFQATT and CDR2 SNEGSKA (reference sequence). With V trimmed by 3 bases and J by 1 base, 8 bases remained unmatched. CDR3 in amino acids: CSASFRTSRSGANVLTF. CDR3 nucleotide sequence: TGCAGTGCTAGTTTTCGGACTAGCAGGTCTGGGGCCAACGTCCTGACTTTC.

V is TRBV30 and J is TRBJ2-3; D remains unclear. CDR3 length equals 13 residues. Germline V gives CDR1 GTSNPN, CDR2 SVGIG (reference sequence). V was trimmed by 1 base and J by 5 bases, leaving 10 bases between them. The CDR3 region has the DNA TGTGCCTGGAGTGCCAGGAACGAAGATACGCAGTATTTT. Amino acid sequence: CAWSARNEDTQYF. Full variable domain (rest looked up from reference TRBV30 and TRBJ2-3): SQTIHQWPATLVQPVGSPLSLECTVEGTSNPNLYWYRQAAGRGLQLLFYSVGIGQISSEVPQNLSASRPQDRQFILSSKKLLLSDSGFYLCAWSARNEDTQYFGPGTRLTVL.

The chain has TRBV7-3 and TRBJ2-1; D is possibly TRBD1 (5 bases). V lost 5 bases and J lost 3, with 8 bases in between. Germline V CDR1 and CDR2: SGHTA, FQGTGA. CDR3 length: 13 residues. The CDR3 region is CASSHDSYNEQFF. The CDR3 nucleotides are TGTGCCAGCAGCCACGACAGCTACAATGAGCAGTTCTTC.

The chain has TRBV29-1 and TRBJ1-2; D might be TRBD1 (5 bases). This CDR3 has 15 amino acids. Germline CDR1 is SQVTM and CDR2 is ANQGSEA. V lost 6 bases and J lost 8, with 25 bases in between. CDR3 amino acids: CSVAIIGGRAAGYTF. The CDR3 bases are TGCAGCGTGGCTATAATCGGGGGGAGAGCGGCGGGCTACACCTTC.

This chain joins TRBV11-2 and TRBJ2-2, with 8 bases that match TRBD1. The V gene's germline CDR1 is SGHAT and CDR2 FQNNGV. Trimming took 5 bases from V and 1 from J; bases not matched to a gene: 6. The CDR3 is 16 amino acids. The CDR3 region has the DNA TGTGCCAGCAGCCCCCCGGGGACAGGGAACACCGGGGAGCTGTTTTTT. Protein sequence: CASSPPGTGNTGELFF.

The CDR3, as DNA: TGTGCCAGTAGTAGTACGCGGGGGATGGGTGAGCAGTTCTTC. Translation gives CASSSTRGMGEQFF. The chain couples TRBV19 to TRBJ2-1, with TRBD2 matching 7 bases. Germline-derived CDR1 and CDR2 are LNHDA and SQIVND (reference sequence). The CDR3 sequence is 14 residues long. V trimming: 4 bases; J trimming: 9 bases; junction bases outside the gene matches: 9.